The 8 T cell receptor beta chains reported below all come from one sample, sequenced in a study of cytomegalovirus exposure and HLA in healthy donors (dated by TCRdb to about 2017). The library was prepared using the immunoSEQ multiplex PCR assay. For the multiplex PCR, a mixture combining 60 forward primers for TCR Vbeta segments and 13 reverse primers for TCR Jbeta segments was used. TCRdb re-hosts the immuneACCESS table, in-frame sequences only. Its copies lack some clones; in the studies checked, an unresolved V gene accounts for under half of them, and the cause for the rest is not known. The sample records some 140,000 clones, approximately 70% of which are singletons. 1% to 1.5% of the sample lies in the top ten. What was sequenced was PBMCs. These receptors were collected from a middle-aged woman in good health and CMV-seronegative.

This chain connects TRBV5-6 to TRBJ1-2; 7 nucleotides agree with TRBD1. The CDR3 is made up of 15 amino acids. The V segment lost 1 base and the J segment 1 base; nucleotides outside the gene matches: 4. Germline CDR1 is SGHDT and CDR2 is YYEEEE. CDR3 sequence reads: CASSLRDSLNYGYTF. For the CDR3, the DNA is TGTGCCAGCAGCTTGAGGGACAGCCTTAACTATGGCTACACCTTC.

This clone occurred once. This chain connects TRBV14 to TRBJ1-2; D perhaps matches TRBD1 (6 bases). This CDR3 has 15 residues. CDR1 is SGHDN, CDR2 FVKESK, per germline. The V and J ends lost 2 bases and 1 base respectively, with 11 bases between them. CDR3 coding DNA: TGTGCCAGCAGCCAAACAGGGATCTATAACTATGGCTACACCTTC. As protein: CASSQTGIYNYGYTF.

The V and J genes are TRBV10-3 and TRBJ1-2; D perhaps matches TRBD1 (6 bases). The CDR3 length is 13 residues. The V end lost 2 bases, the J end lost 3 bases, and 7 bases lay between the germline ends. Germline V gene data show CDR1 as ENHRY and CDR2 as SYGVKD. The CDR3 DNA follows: TGTGCCATCAGTGAGCGACAGGACTATGGCTACACCTTC. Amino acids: CAISERQDYGYTF.

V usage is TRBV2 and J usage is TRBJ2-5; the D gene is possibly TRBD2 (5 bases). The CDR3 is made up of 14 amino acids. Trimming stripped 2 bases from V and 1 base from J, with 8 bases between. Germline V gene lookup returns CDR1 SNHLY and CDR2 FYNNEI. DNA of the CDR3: TGTGCCAGCAGTGAAAGCGGACCCCAAGAGACCCAGTACTTC. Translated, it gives CASSESGPQETQYF. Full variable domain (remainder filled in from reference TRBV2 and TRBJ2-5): EPEVTQTPSHQVTQMGQEVILRCVPISNHLYFYWYRQILGQKVEFLVSFYNNEISEKSEIFDDQFSVERPDGSNFTLKIRSTKLEDSAMYFCASSESGPQETQYFGPGTRLLVL.

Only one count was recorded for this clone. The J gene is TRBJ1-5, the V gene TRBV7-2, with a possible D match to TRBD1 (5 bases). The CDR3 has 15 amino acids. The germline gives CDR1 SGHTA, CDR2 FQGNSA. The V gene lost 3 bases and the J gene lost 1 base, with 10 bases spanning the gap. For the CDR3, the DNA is TGTGCCAGCAGCTTCGGGGGGAGCAGCAATCAGCCCCAGCATTTT. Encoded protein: CASSFGGSSNQPQHF.

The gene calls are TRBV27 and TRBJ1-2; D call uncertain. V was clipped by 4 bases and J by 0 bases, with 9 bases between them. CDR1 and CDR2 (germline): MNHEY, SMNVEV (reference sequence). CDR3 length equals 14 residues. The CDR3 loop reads CASSSGSTNYGYTF. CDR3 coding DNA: TGTGCCAGCAGTTCAGGCAGTACTAACTATGGCTACACCTTC.

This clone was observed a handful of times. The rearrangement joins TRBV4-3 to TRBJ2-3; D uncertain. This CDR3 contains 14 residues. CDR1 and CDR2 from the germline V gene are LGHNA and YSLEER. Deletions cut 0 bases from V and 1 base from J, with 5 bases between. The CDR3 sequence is CASSQERRTDTQYF. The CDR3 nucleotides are TGCGCCAGCAGCCAAGAGCGTCGCACAGATACGCAGTATTTT.

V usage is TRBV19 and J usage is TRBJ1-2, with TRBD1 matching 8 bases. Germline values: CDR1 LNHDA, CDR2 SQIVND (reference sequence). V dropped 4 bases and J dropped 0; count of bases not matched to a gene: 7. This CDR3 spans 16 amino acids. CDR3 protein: CASSTPPQGANYGYTF. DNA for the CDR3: TGTGCCAGTAGTACCCCCCCACAGGGGGCTAACTATGGCTACACCTTC.